Presented here are 31 T cell receptor beta chains from one specimen sequenced in a study of blood T cell repertoires in COVID-19. Produced via immunoSEQ multiplex PCR; TCRdb's table is partial and in-frame only. The data contain approximately 160,000 clones, about 88% of them singletons. Material for sequencing was peripheral blood. All receptors come from a woman aged 55-75 years with COVID-19, enrolled during active disease.

This chain uses TRBV5-1 with TRBJ1-5; 7 bases align to TRBD1. The germline V gene encodes CDR1 SGHRS and CDR2 YFSETQ. The CDR3 spans 15 residues. V lost 4 bases to trimming and J lost 2 bases; unmatched junction nucleotides: 6. The CDR3 protein is CASSPGTVGNQPQHF. CDR3 in DNA: TGCGCCAGCAGCCCCGGGACAGTCGGCAATCAGCCCCAGCATTTT.

This clone was seen a handful of times. The V gene is TRBV7-8, the J gene TRBJ1-1; a possible D gene is TRBD1 (5 bases). The CDR3 consists of 16 residues. The germline gives CDR1 SGHVS, CDR2 FQNEAQ. V gave up 5 bases and J gave up 0 bases, with 16 bases separating them. The CDR3 coding sequence is TGTGCCAGCAGCAAAACAGGTTTGTTTATGAACACTGAAGCTTTCTTT. Amino acids: CASSKTGLFMNTEAFF.

The chain employs TRBV12-3 or TRBV12-4 and TRBJ1-1, with 8 bases fitting TRBD1. The CDR3 is 13 residues long. V lost 3 bases and J lost 5; bases outside the gene matches: 2. DNA of the CDR3: TGTGCCAGCAGTTTTCGACAGGGGACTGAAGCTTTCTTT. This gives the protein CASSFRQGTEAFF.

The V gene is TRBV6-5, the J gene TRBJ2-7; TRBD1 matches 10 bases. V was pared by 5 bases and J by 6 bases, with 10 bases of the junction left unmatched. CDR3 size: 15 residues. Germline V gives CDR1 MNHEY, CDR2 SVGAGI. The CDR3 DNA reads TGTGCCAGCAGTCTGGGACAGGGGAGGATGGTCGAGCAGTACGTC. Translated, it gives CASSLGQGRMVEQYV.

V gene TRBV5-4 combines with J gene TRBJ2-2; D unclear. The CDR3 has 15 residues. The V gene's germline CDR1 is SGHNT and CDR2 YYREEE (reference sequence). Trimming shortened V by 1 base and J by 3 bases, and 10 bases separated the two germline ends. The CDR3 is CASSLQGGHTGELFF. For the CDR3, the DNA is TGTGCCAGCAGCTTGCAAGGCGGCCACACCGGGGAGCTGTTTTTT.

This clone has only one observation. This chain connects TRBV4-2 to TRBJ1-2, with a tentative D call TRBD1 (5 bases). Germline values: CDR1 LGHNA, CDR2 YNFKEQ. V was pared by 0 bases and J by 8 bases, with 16 bases between. The CDR3 spans 15 residues. The CDR3: CASSQDWAGRVGYTF. CDR3 DNA sequence: TGTGCCAGCAGCCAAGATTGGGCAGGGAGGGTCGGCTACACCTTC.

The table lists this clone with a few counts. The V call is TRBV19, the J call TRBJ2-2; TRBD2 is a possible D gene (5 bases). The V end was cut by 6 bases, the J end by 6 bases, with 14 bases between. This CDR3 spans 14 amino acids. Germline-derived CDR1 and CDR2 are LNHDA and SQIVND (reference sequence). CDR3 in amino acids: CASRPLASAGELFF. For the CDR3, the DNA is TGTGCCAGTAGGCCCTTAGCGTCAGCCGGGGAGCTGTTTTTT.

On this clone: The same CDR3 can be traced to other DNA sequences in this sample. The gene calls are TRBV10-2 and TRBJ1-1, with TRBD1 as a possible D gene (5 bases). The CDR3 length is 13 residues. Germline V gene lookup returns CDR1 WSHSY and CDR2 SAAADI. The V end lost 6 bases, the J end lost 1 base, and 9 bases lay between the germline ends. In nucleotides, the CDR3 is TGCGCCAGCAGCCTGCAGGGGAACACTGAAGCTTTCTTT. It encodes CASSLQGNTEAFF.

V gene TRBV30 combines with J gene TRBJ1-3; TRBD1 matches 7 bases. This CDR3 contains 13 residues. The germline CDR1 and CDR2 sequences are GTSNPN and SVGIG (reference sequence). V dropped 3 bases and J dropped 3; count of bases not matched to a gene: 2. CDR3: CAWRDRFGNTIYF. The CDR3 nucleotides are TGTGCCTGGAGGGACAGGTTTGGAAACACCATATATTTT.

This CDR3 is CASSQVGEQYF. The DNA for the CDR3 is TGTGCCAGCAGCCAAGTCGGCGAGCAGTACTTC. The chain recombines TRBV3-1 (or the pseudogene TRBV3-2) with TRBJ2-7; unclear D gene. Germline CDR1 and CDR2: LGHDT and YNNKEL (reference sequence). CDR3 length: 11 residues. Trimming took off 1 base at V and 6 bases at J, with 4 bases between the two ends.

The chain has TRBV3-1 (or the pseudogene TRBV3-2) and TRBJ2-1; TRBD2 matches at 15 bases. The CDR3 is made up of 16 amino acids. In germline, CDR1 is LGHDT, CDR2 YNNKEL (reference sequence). The V gene end was trimmed by 5 bases and the J gene end by 12 bases; junction bases not matched to a gene: 11. Written as DNA, the CDR3 is TGTGCCAGCAGCTTGCAGAGGACTAGCGGGGGGGCCGGGCAGTTCTTC. Its protein is CASSLQRTSGGAGQFF.

The chain employs TRBV18 and TRBJ2-4, with D possibly being TRBD1 (6 bases). The CDR3 spans 19 residues. The V gene lost 5 bases and the J gene lost 0 bases, with 23 bases spanning the gap. From germline, CDR1 is KGHSH and CDR2 LQKENI. The CDR3 DNA sequence: TGTGCCAGCTCAAATTCGGACAGATCCGAATCTCTAGCCAAAAACATTCAGTACTTC. It encodes CASSNSDRSESLAKNIQYF.

The chain recombines TRBV16 with TRBJ1-2, with 7 bases aligning to TRBD1. This CDR3 is built from 13 residues. Losses at the gene ends were 4 bases for V and 4 bases for J; bases not matched to a gene: 3. Germline V CDR1 and CDR2: KGHSY, FQNENV. The CDR3 nucleotides are TGTGCCAGCAGCCCCAGGGGGAGCTATGGCTACACCTTC. Protein sequence: CASSPRGSYGYTF. Using reference TRBV16 and TRBJ1-2 for the parts outside the CDR3, the full variable domain is GEEVAQTPKHLVRGEGQKAKLYCAPIKGHSYVFWYQQVLKNEFKFLISFQNENVFDETGMPKERFSAKCLPNSPCSLEIQATKLEDSAVYFCASSPRGSYGYTFGSGTRLTVV.

The rearrangement joins TRBV18 to TRBJ1-1; D possibly corresponds to TRBD1 (6 bases). Germline CDR1 and CDR2: KGHSH and LQKENI. The CDR3 has 15 amino acids. V was clipped by 4 bases and J by 6 bases, with 18 bases between them. This chain's CDR3 is CASSHLTGFSAEAFF. The CDR3 DNA follows: TGTGCCAGCTCACACCTTACAGGGTTTAGCGCTGAAGCTTTCTTT.

The V call is TRBV15, the J call TRBJ1-2; D is possibly TRBD1 (6 bases). The germline gives CDR1 LNHNV, CDR2 YYDKDF (reference sequence). This CDR3 contains 15 residues. The germline V and J ends were trimmed by 0 bases and 2 bases, with 10 bases remaining between them. The CDR3 protein is CATSRDIGQNYGYTF. The CDR3 DNA is TGTGCCACCAGCAGAGATATAGGACAGAACTATGGCTACACCTTC.

The chain has TRBV6-5 and TRBJ1-1; D is unclear. Trimming stripped 7 bases from V and 0 bases from J, with 9 bases between. The germline V gene has CDR1 MNHEY and CDR2 SVGAGI. This CDR3 is 13 amino acids long. For the CDR3, the DNA is TGTGCCAGCACGGTAGTGTTGAACACTGAAGCTTTCTTT. Protein sequence: CASTVVLNTEAFF.

The chain employs TRBV2 and TRBJ1-5; D is undetermined. Looked up from germline, CDR1 is SNHLY and CDR2 is FYNNEI. The V gene lost 3 bases and the J gene lost 2 bases, with 14 bases spanning the gap. This CDR3 comprises 16 residues. In DNA form, the CDR3 reads TGTGCCAGCAGTGACAGGATCAGTTTGGGCAATCAGCCCCAGCATTTT. It codes for CASSDRISLGNQPQHF.

The chain couples TRBV7-9 to TRBJ1-1; D perhaps matches TRBD1 (5 bases). CDR1 and CDR2 from the germline V gene are SEHNR and FQNEAQ (reference sequence). The CDR3 extends over 15 amino acids. Between the trimmed V and J ends, which lost 5 bases and 7 bases, there was a span of 20 bases. The CDR3 spells CASSSHSRDWSEAFF. DNA of the CDR3: TGTGCCAGCAGCAGCCACTCCAGGGATTGGAGTGAAGCTTTCTTT.

In this sample, this clone turned up once. V and J are TRBV5-1 and TRBJ2-5, with D hard to call. Germline-derived CDR1 and CDR2 are SGHRS and YFSETQ. V was clipped by 1 base and J by 4 bases, with 8 bases between them. The CDR3 length is 13 residues. Here the CDR3 DNA reads TGCGCCAGCAGCTTGTTTAGCACAGAGACCCAGTACTTC. Translated: CASSLFSTETQYF.

CDR3 region: CASSGRTSGGNEQFF. The DNA for the CDR3 is TGTGCCAGCAGCGGAAGGACTAGCGGGGGAAATGAGCAGTTCTTC. This chain uses TRBV11-3 with TRBJ2-1; 13 nucleotides align to TRBD2. CDR1 and CDR2 from the germline V gene are SGHNT and YENEEA. J lost 7 bases, V lost 5 bases, and 5 bases had no gene match. The CDR3 is 15 residues long.

This clone was detected a few times. The CDR3 DNA sequence: TGCGCCAGCAGCGGTGGGACAGGGGGATACCAAGAGACCCAGTACTTC. Amino acid sequence: CASSGGTGGYQETQYF. The chain has TRBV5-1 and TRBJ2-5, with 11 positions matching TRBD1. Trimming removed 4 bases from V and 0 bases from J; junction bases left unmatched: 5. The CDR3 contains 16 residues. From germline, CDR1 is SGHRS and CDR2 YFSETQ. Full variable domain (outside the CDR3, taken from reference TRBV5-1 and TRBJ2-5): KAGVTQTPRYLIKTRGQQVTLSCSPISGHRSVSWYQQTPGQGLQFLFEYFSETQRNKGNFPGRFSGRQFSNSRSEMNVSTLELGDSALYLCASSGGTGGYQETQYFGPGTRLLVL.

The CDR3 region is CASSYSRPDTQYF. CDR3 DNA sequence: TGTGCCAGCAGTTACTCGCGGCCGGATACGCAGTATTTT. The gene calls are TRBV6-6 and TRBJ2-3; no clear D gene. Trimming cost V 0 bases and J 6 bases, with 7 bases left between them. Germline-derived CDR1 and CDR2 are MNHNY and SVGAGI (reference sequence). CDR3 length: 13 amino acids.

The gene calls are TRBV9 and TRBJ2-1, with D maybe TRBD1 (6 bases). The germline V and J ends were trimmed by 0 bases and 5 bases, with 9 bases remaining between them. CDR1 is SGDLS and CDR2 is YYNGEE in the germline V gene. This CDR3 is 14 amino acids long. The CDR3 DNA reads TGTGCCAGCAGCGTAGTAGGACAGAACAATGAGCAGTTCTTC. Protein sequence: CASSVVGQNNEQFF.

The chain couples TRBV10-3 to TRBJ1-1; D may be TRBD1 (6 bases). The CDR3 loop spans 14 amino acids. Trimming pared 0 bases from V and 9 bases from J, leaving 14 bases between. CDR1 ENHRY and CDR2 SYGVKD come from the germline V gene. The CDR3 reads CAISESYSRGKAFF. DNA for the CDR3: TGTGCCATCAGTGAGTCGTATAGCAGGGGTAAAGCTTTCTTT.

This clone was seen just once. This rearrangement joins TRBV7-8 to TRBJ2-1; tentatively, D is TRBD1 (5 bases). Trimming left V 1 base short and J 5 bases short, with 15 bases between. Germline V gives CDR1 SGHVS, CDR2 FQNEAQ. CDR3 length: 16 amino acids. The CDR3 nucleotides are TGTGCCAGCAGCTTAGAGTACTCAGGGAATAACAATGAGCAGTTCTTC. Translating gives CASSLEYSGNNNEQFF.

The chain joins TRBV7-3 to TRBJ2-2; no clear D gene. Trimming shortened V by 2 bases and J by 7 bases, and 8 bases separated the two germline ends. The germline gives CDR1 SGHTA, CDR2 FQGTGA. The CDR3 covers 13 residues. The chain's CDR3 is CASSLLSSGELFF. CDR3 in DNA: TGTGCCAGCAGCTTATTATCCAGCGGGGAGCTGTTTTTT.

For the CDR3, the DNA is TGTGCTAGTGGTTTGAATGGGGGAGGGCCGGAGACCCAGTACTTC. It specifies CASGLNGGGPETQYF. This chain connects TRBV12-5 to TRBJ2-5, with TRBD2 matching over 7 bases. Looked up from germline, CDR1 is LGHNT and CDR2 is FRNRAP. The J segment lost 5 bases and the V segment lost 2 bases, leaving 8 bases of the junction unmatched. The CDR3 is made up of 15 amino acids.

The rearrangement joins TRBV5-4 to TRBJ2-3; 16 bases are a match to TRBD2. From germline, CDR1 is SGHNT and CDR2 YYREEE (reference sequence). The CDR3 is 16 residues long. Unmatched junction bases numbered 4, after V lost 4 bases and J lost 5 bases. CDR3 region: CASSRGLAGGVDTQYF. CDR3 coding DNA: TGTGCCAGCAGCCGGGGACTAGCGGGAGGGGTAGATACGCAGTATTTT.

The J gene is TRBJ2-5, the V gene TRBV2; 7 bases are shared with TRBD1. Looked up from germline, CDR1 is SNHLY and CDR2 is FYNNEI. The J segment lost 4 bases and the V segment lost 8 bases, leaving 7 bases of the junction unmatched. The CDR3 extends over 13 amino acids. The CDR3 nucleotides are TGTGCCAGCGAGAGACAGGGACGAGAGACCCAGTACTTC. Amino acid sequence: CASERQGRETQYF.

The rearrangement joins TRBV5-4 to TRBJ1-2; TRBD1 might be the D (5 bases). In germline, CDR1 is SGHNT, CDR2 YYREEE (reference sequence). This CDR3 comprises 15 residues. The germline V and J ends were trimmed by 0 bases and 2 bases, with 11 bases remaining between them. The CDR3 DNA is TGTGCCAGCAGCTTGGCCCGCAGGGCCAACTATGGCTACACCTTC. This gives the protein CASSLARRANYGYTF.

V gene TRBV6-5 combines with J gene TRBJ2-1; 8 bases are a match to TRBD1. V shed 5 bases, J shed 4 bases, and the junction held 4 bases outside the gene matches. This CDR3 contains 14 residues. Germline lookup yields CDR1 MNHEY and CDR2 SVGAGI. CDR3 in DNA: TGTGCCAGCAGTCGGGACAGGACATACAATGAGCAGTTCTTC. Its protein is CASSRDRTYNEQFF.